This TCR beta chain stems from a study of T cell clonality in common variable immunodeficiency. The CDR3 extends over 14 amino acids. The ends lost 1 base at V and 3 bases at J; junction bases unmatched: 3. Germline lookup yields CDR1 DFQATT and CDR2 SNEGSKA (reference sequence). This clone was counted ten times or more. The sequence runs out 3 residues before the end of the CDR3; the remainder is reconstructed from the germline J gene. The method was immunoSEQ multiplex PCR; TCRdb's version includes in-frame clones alone and lacks a portion of them. The sample has fewer than 70,000 clones, none seen only once.

Sequencing was performed on peripheral blood mononuclear cells. The clonotype originates from a person aged 18 to 75 in good health. The chain uses TRBV20-1 and TRBJ2-1; 7 bases fit TRBD2. Here the CDR3 reads CSARVGGYYNEQFF. Incomplete CDR3 DNA: TGCAGTGCTAGAGTCGGGGGGTACTACAATGAG.